This T cell receptor beta chain was found in a study of T cells after yellow fever vaccination. MiXCR was run by TCRdb on the 5' RACE reads, yielding one entry per CDR3 protein. The sample lists 200,000 to 300,000 distinct CDR3 sequences; roughly 3.7% were seen once. This CDR3 contains 19 residues. Trimming removed 0 bases from V and 8 bases from J; junction bases left unmatched: 17. Germline V gene lookup returns CDR1 KGHSH and CDR2 LQKENI. This clonotype was recorded many times. This chain connects TRBV18 to TRBJ2-1, with 9 bases fitting TRBD2. This specimen was PBMCs, taken 15 days after the yellow fever booster vaccination. The TCR sequence derives from a man aged 18 to 29 who received the YFV17D yellow fever vaccine. CDR3 region: CASSPPSLRGGHLSDEQFF. Here the CDR3 DNA reads TGTGCCAGCTCACCACCGTCTTTGCGGGGGGGCCATCTTAGTGATGAGCAGTTCTTC.